A selection of T cell receptor beta chains follows, all from one sample in a study of Graves' ophthalmopathy and Graves' hyperthyroidism. MiXCR, applied by TCRdb to the multiplex PCR reads, yields one record per CDR3 protein. Here the sample spans about 390,000 distinct CDR3 sequences, about 18% being singletons. What was sequenced was peripheral blood. The receptors come from an adult woman with stable Graves' hyperthyroidism. The CDR3 runs from the conserved cysteine through the conserved F or W. A D gene is named only where the DNA matches it firmly. Clone size is stated in some rows and not others, as once, few, many or a class when expanded.

>TRBJ1-6|TRBV25-1|many|-
CASSAQGANSPLHF
TGTGCCAGCAGTGCACAAGGAGCGAATTCACCCCTCCACTTT
>TRBJ2-2|TRBV6-1|many|TRBD1
CASKERDSFTNTGELFF
TGTGCCAGCAAAGAACGGGACAGCTTTACGAACACCGGGGAGCTGTTTTTT
>TRBJ1-6|TRBV27|many|-
CASSSWNSPLHF
TGTGCCAGCAGTTCATGGAATTCACCCCTCCACTTT
>TRBJ1-1|TRBV10-3|-|TRBD1
CAGGTGENTEAFF
TGTGCCGGGGGGACAGGAGAGAACACTGAAGCTTTCTTT
>TRBJ2-5|TRBV29-1|many|-
CSVVDRETQYF
TGCAGCGTTGTTGACAGGGAGACCCAGTACTTC
>TRBJ2-7|TRBV20-1|many|TRBD1
CSARRPDRGSEQYF
TGCAGTGCTAGAAGGCCGGACAGGGGTTCCGAGCAGTACTTC
>TRBJ2-5|TRBV12-3/TRBV12-4|many|-
CASSFTEETQYF
TGTGCCAGCAGTTTTACTGAAGAGACCCAGTACTTC
>TRBJ2-5|TRBV11-2|many|-
CASSLVGTLQETQYF
TGTGCCAGCAGCTTAGTCGGGACCCTCCAAGAGACCCAGTACTTC
>TRBJ2-2|TRBV6-5|-|TRBD1
CASSYPGTANTGELFF
TGTGCCAGCAGTTACCCCGGGACAGCGAACACCGGGGAGCTGTTTTTT
>TRBJ2-5|TRBV7-2|many|-
CASSLSRTQETQYF
TGTGCCAGCAGCTTATCCCGGACTCAAGAGACCCAGTACTTC
>TRBJ2-5|TRBV20-1|many|-
CSAPPTTGNQETQYF
TGCAGTGCTCCCCCCACGACGGGGAACCAAGAGACCCAGTACTTC
>TRBJ2-5|TRBV5-1|many|TRBD1
CASSRQTGPETQYF
TGCGCCAGCAGCCGTCAGACAGGGCCGGAGACCCAGTACTTC
>TRBJ1-5|TRBV27|many|-
CASSLSPGVQPQHF
TGTGCCAGCAGTTTATCCCCCGGTGTCCAGCCCCAGCATTTT
>TRBJ2-5|TRBV20-1|many|-
CGAGGGIKETQYF
TGCGGTGCCGGGGGCGGGATCAAAGAGACCCAGTACTTC
>TRBJ2-5|TRBV10-3|many|-
CAIEGGTNTETQYF
TGTGCCATAGAAGGGGGGACTAACACAGAGACCCAGTACTTC
>TRBJ2-7|TRBV27|few|TRBD2
CATRFRGGVVYEQYF
TGCGCCACCCGATTTCGCGGGGGAGTAGTCTACGAGCAGTACTTC
>TRBJ2-1|TRBV7-2|many|TRBD2
CASSFGRGNEQFF
TGTGCCAGCAGCTTCGGGAGGGGCAATGAGCAGTTCTTC
>TRBJ2-5|TRBV29-1|-|TRBD1
CSVAAGTGAPETQYF
TGCAGCGTTGCGGCCGGGACAGGGGCCCCAGAGACCCAGTACTTC
>TRBJ1-5|TRBV24-1|many|-
CATSDFYSNQPQHF
TGTGCCACCAGTGATTTTTATAGCAATCAGCCCCAGCATTTT
>TRBJ1-1|TRBV7-2|many|TRBD1
CASSLGQARTEAFF
TGTGCCAGCAGCTTGGGACAGGCGAGAACTGAAGCTTTCTTT
>TRBJ2-2|TRBV6-2/TRBV6-3|many|-
CASSDSHTGELFF
TGTGCCAGCTCCGACAGTCACACCGGGGAGCTGTTTTTT
>TRBJ1-6|TRBV5-1|many|-
CASSLQGHNSPLHF
TGCGCCAGCAGCTTACAGGGTCATAATTCACCCCTCCACTTT
>TRBJ1-1|TRBV5-1|-|TRBD1
CASSLAGGPVGGEAFF
TGCGCCAGCAGCTTGGCAGGGGGCCCCGTCGGCGGTGAAGCTTTCTTT
>TRBJ1-2|TRBV10-3|many|TRBD1
CAISGPGGTGSYGYTF
TGTGCCATCAGTGGGCCCGGCGGGACAGGGTCCTATGGCTACACCTTC
>TRBJ1-1|TRBV6-2/TRBV6-3|many|-
CASRDWDTEAFF
TGTGCCAGCAGGGACTGGGACACTGAAGCTTTCTTT
>TRBJ1-6|TRBV2|many|-
CASSEWTVSPLHF
TGTGCCAGCAGTGAATGGACAGTTTCACCCCTCCACTTT
>TRBJ2-6|TRBV12-3/TRBV12-4|-|-
CASQVGANVLTF
TGTGCCAGCCAGGTGGGGGCCAACGTCCTGACTTTC
>TRBJ2-5|TRBV7-8|many|TRBD2
CASSGRTSGKKTQYF
TGTGCCAGCAGCGGCCGGACTAGCGGGAAGAAGACCCAGTACTTC
>TRBJ2-7|TRBV6-1|-|TRBD2
CASRRLAGASSYEQYF
TGTGCCAGCAGACGACTAGCGGGGGCTAGCTCCTACGAGCAGTACTTC
>TRBJ1-5|TRBV24-1|many|-
CATSDPSRLLHQPQHF
TGTGCCACCAGTGATCCCAGCAGGCTACTACATCAGCCCCAGCATTTT
>TRBJ2-7|TRBV20-1|many|TRBD2
CSALTGTRAYEQYF
TGCAGTGCTCTGACCGGGACTAGGGCCTACGAGCAGTACTTC
>TRBJ2-5|TRBV7-3|many|-
CASNSGLGETQYF
TGTGCCAGCAACTCGGGGCTAGGAGAGACCCAGTACTTC